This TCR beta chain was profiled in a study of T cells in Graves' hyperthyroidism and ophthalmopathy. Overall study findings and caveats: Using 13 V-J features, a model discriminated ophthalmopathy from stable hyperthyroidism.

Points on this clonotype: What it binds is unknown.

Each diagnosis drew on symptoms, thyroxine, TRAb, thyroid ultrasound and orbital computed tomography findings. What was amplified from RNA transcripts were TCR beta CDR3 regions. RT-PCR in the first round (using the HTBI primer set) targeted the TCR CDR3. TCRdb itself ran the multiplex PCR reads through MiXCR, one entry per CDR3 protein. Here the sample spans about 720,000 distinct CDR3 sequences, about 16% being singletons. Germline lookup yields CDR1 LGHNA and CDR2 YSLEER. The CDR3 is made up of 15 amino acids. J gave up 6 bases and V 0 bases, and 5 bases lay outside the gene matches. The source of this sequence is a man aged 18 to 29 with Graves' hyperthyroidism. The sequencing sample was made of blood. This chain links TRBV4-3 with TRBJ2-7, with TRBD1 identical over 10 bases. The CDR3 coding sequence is TGCGCCAGCAGCCAAGAAGGGGGACAGGGGCGCGAGCAGTACTTC. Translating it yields CASSQEGGQGREQYF.